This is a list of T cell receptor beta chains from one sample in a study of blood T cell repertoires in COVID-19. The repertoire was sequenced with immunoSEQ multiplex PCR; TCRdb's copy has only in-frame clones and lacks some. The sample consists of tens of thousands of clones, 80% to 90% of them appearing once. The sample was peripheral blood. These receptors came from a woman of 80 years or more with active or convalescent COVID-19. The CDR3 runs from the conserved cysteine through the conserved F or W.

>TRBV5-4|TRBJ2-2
CASSRGQTNTGELFF
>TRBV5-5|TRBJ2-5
CASSRQGGGQETQYF
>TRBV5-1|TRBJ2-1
CASSPPLSGGGQFF
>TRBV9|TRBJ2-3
CASSARESGTDTQYF
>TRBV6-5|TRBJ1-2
CAHPQGALNYGYTF
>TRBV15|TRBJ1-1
CATSKLRQGKDTEAFF
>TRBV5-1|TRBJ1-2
CASSLGTGRGDGYTF
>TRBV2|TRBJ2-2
CASSANRGNTGELFF
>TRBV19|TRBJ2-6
CATQEVGGGRFGANVLTF
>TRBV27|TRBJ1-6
CASSLPGNNSPLHF
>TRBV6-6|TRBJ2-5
CASRDRETQYF
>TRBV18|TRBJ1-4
CASSTRLLSGTGDEKLFF
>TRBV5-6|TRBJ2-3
CASSSGTGGTDTQYF
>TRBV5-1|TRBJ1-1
CASSSQGTGDTEAFF
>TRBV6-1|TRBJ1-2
CASSEQGTGGYTF
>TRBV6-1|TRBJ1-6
CASSEGMDRFSPLHF
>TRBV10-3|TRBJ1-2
CAISDTYRNFTNYGYTF
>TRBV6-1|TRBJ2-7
CASSEAGGDHYEQYF
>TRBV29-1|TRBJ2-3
CSLQAGGTDTQYF
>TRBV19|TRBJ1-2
CASRGTGAIFNYGYTF
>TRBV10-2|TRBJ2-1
CASSEVVQYNEQFF
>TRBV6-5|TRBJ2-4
CATTDTPLFKNIQYF
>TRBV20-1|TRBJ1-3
CSASLPGFGNTIYF
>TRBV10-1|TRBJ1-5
CASNGAGRQPQHF
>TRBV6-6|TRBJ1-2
CASSYYLGDRVYGYTF
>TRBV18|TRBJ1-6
CASSAQGASYNSPLHF
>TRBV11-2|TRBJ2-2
CASSLDLITGELFF
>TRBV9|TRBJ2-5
CASSVDYQQETQYF
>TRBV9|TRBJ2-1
CASSVDLASYNEQFF
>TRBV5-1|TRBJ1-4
CASRPIILFEKLFF
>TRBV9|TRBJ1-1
CASSVGRTGGSETEAFF
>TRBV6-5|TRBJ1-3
CASRARFPGNTIYF
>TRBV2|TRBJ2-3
CASSFLAGGTDTQYF
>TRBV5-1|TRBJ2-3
CASSLVAGGVTDTQYF
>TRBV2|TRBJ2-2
CASGAGQGSTGELFF
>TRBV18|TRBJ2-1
CASSHRDRVSYNEQFF
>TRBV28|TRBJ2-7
CASSLDLAGGTYEQYF
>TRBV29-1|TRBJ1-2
CSVDRGNYGYTF
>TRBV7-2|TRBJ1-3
CASQSRGTGNTIYF
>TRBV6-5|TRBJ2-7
CASSIAGQEVYEQYF
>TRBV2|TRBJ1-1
CASTNRGGNTEAFF
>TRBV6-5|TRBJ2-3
CASSYSMAGSDTQYF
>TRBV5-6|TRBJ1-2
CASSLDRGKNYGYTF
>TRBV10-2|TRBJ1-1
CATLRDRLNTEAFF
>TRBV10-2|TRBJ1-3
CASSGSSSGNTIYF
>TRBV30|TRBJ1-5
CAWSVEGGTADTYSNQPQHF
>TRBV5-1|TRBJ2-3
CASSLVRGGDTQYF
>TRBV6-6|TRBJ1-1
CASRGGTASEAFF
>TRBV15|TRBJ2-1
CATSRSSRDNYNEQFF
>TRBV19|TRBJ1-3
CASAGQGAFGNTIYF
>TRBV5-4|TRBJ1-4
CASSGQGRGEKLFF
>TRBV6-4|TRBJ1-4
CASRPGQATNEKLFF